This T cell receptor beta chain was identified in a study of human T cells and chemical hapten exposure. Whole-study context: Chiefly women, the patients showed alopecia areata, totalis or universalis. Small discrepancies in pooled library volume mainly accounted for the varying TCR yields per sample. General observations from the study: A positive correlation with patch test score was found for PT1 expanded TCR counts.

TCRdb ran MiXCR on the RACE reads and lists one entry per CDR3 protein. The sample yields 200,000 to 300,000 distinct CDR3 sequences, approximately 8.6% seen once. At least ten counts were recorded for this clonotype. Its antigen is unknown. Deletions cut 4 bases from V and 5 bases from J, with 13 bases between. CDR1 and CDR2 from the germline V gene are SGHRS and YFSETQ. The CDR3 runs 14 residues. This sample's time point: pre-sensitization, week 0. Treatment indicated: therapeutic diphenylcyclopropenone sensitization with weekly scalp DPC. The genes are TRBV5-1 and TRBJ1-5, with D perhaps TRBD1 (6 bases). The source is a middle-aged woman with alopecia areata. Some clones in this sample may be carry-over from other donors' samples. The sequences come from whole blood, collected in connection with sensitization to the hapten diphenylcyclopropenone (DPC). This CDR3 reads CASSPEGGHQPQHF. The CDR3 DNA follows: TGCGCCAGCAGCCCCGAGGGGGGGCATCAGCCCCAGCATTTT.